This entry lists 19 T cell receptor beta chains sequenced from one sample in a study of T cell repertoires in cytomegalovirus infection. TCRdb reanalysed the reads using MiXCR and keeps one entry per CDR3 protein. The repertoire includes roughly 600,000 distinct CDR3 sequences, roughly 26% of them detected once, and 7.5% to 9% sits in the top ten. The sample consisted of CD8+ T cells from PBMCs. These TCRs come from a human donor in good health (CMV status not recorded). Some clones in this sample may be carry-over from other donors' samples.

This clonotype occurred a few times. The genes are TRBV10-2 and TRBJ2-5; unclear D gene. The germline CDR1 and CDR2 sequences are WSHSY and SAAADI. Between the trimmed V and J ends, which lost 10 bases and 2 bases, there was a span of 14 bases. CDR3 length equals 13 residues. The CDR3 DNA sequence: TGCGCCACCTTAGGGTGGCCTCAAGAGACCCAGTACTTC. Encoded protein: CATLGWPQETQYF.

The chain couples TRBV7-8 to TRBJ2-2; TRBD2 agrees at 11 bases. Trimming at V came to 6 bases and at J to 4 bases, leaving 10 bases not matched to a gene. Looked up from germline, CDR1 is SGHVS and CDR2 is FQNEAQ. The CDR3 totals 17 residues. The CDR3 sequence is CASRRLGGTSGTGELFF. The DNA of the CDR3 is TGTGCCAGCAGACGATTAGGGGGGACTAGCGGCACCGGGGAGCTGTTTTTT. The whole variable domain, filled in from reference TRBV7-8 and TRBJ2-2, reads GAGVSQSPRYKVAKRGQDVALRCDPISGHVSLFWYQQALGQGPEFLTYFQNEAQLDKSGLPSDRFFAERPEGSVSTLKIQRTQQEDSAVYLCASRRLGGTSGTGELFFGEGSRLTVL.

At least ten counts were recorded for this clonotype. The chain joins TRBV11-2 to TRBJ2-3, with unresolved D. CDR1 and CDR2 (germline): SGHAT, FQNNGV. The CDR3 sequence is 13 residues long. Trimming pared 0 bases from V and 4 bases from J, leaving 5 bases between. The CDR3 region has the DNA TGTGCCAGCAGCTTAGATCAACCAGATACGCAGTATTTT. It yields the protein CASSLDQPDTQYF.

On this clonotype itself: A read error may be the cause here, since a much bigger clone is one base away. This sequence joins TRBV7-2 and TRBJ1-6; 9 positions match TRBD1. The CDR3 has 17 amino acids. CDR1 and CDR2 (germline): SGHTA, FQGNSA. In nucleotides, the CDR3 is TGTGCCGGCAGCTTACCGGGGACAGGGTTCGATAATTCACCCCTCCACTTT. Translation: CAGSLPGTGFDNSPLHF.

The chain uses TRBV7-9 and TRBJ1-1; no definite D call. Germline lookup yields CDR1 SEHNR and CDR2 FQNEAQ (reference sequence). The CDR3 contains 15 residues. V lost 4 bases and J 1 base, leaving 13 bases between the germline ends. The CDR3 region is CASSYRGWGNTEAFF. The CDR3 nucleotides are TGTGCCAGCAGCTACCGAGGTTGGGGGAACACTGAAGCTTTCTTT.

This clonotype was seen more than once but under ten times. This chain joins TRBV29-1 and TRBJ1-1, with D tentatively TRBD1 (6 bases). Germline-derived CDR1 and CDR2 are SQVTM and ANQGSEA. The CDR3 extends over 13 amino acids. Trimming removed 6 bases from V and 7 bases from J, with 18 bases in between. The DNA for the CDR3 is TGCAGCGTCAACTGGGTGGGACACCATGAAGCTTTCTTT. It is translated as CSVNWVGHHEAFF. Full variable domain (remainder filled in from reference TRBV29-1 and TRBJ1-1): SAVISQKPSRDICQRGTSLTIQCQVDSQVTMMFWYRQQPGQSLTLIATANQGSEATYESGFVIDKFPISRPNLTFSTLTVSNMSPEDSSIYLCSVNWVGHHEAFFGQGTRLTVV.

Details on this clonotype: A read error may explain this, as a much larger clone is one base away. The chain couples TRBV7-2 to TRBJ1-4, with 7 bases matching TRBD1. CDR3 length: 15 amino acids. CDR1 is SGHTA, CDR2 FQGNSA, per germline. V lost 1 base to trimming and J lost 5 bases; unmatched junction nucleotides: 4. The CDR3: CASSLEGAWNEKLFF. The CDR3 coding sequence is TGTGCCAGCAGCTTAGAGGGGGCCTGGAATGAAAAACTGTTTTTT.

This clonotype has a handful of counts. The rearrangement uses TRBV15 and TRBJ1-6; 8 bases align to TRBD1. V shed 6 bases, J shed 4 bases, and the junction held 5 bases outside the gene matches. The CDR3 contains 15 residues. Germline assignment: CDR1 LNHNV and CDR2 YYDKDF (reference sequence). The CDR3, as DNA: TGTGCCACCAGGGAGGACAGGGCGTATAATTCACCCCTCCACTTT. Translating gives CATREDRAYNSPLHF.

This rearrangement joins TRBV7-2 to TRBJ2-7; D is perhaps TRBD2 (6 bases). V lost 3 bases to trimming and J lost 3 bases, with 12 bases between them. Looked up from germline, CDR1 is SGHTA and CDR2 is FQGNSA. This CDR3 is built from 14 residues. This CDR3 is CASSFDGRGYEQYF. The CDR3 coding sequence is TGTGCCAGCAGCTTTGACGGGAGAGGCTACGAGCAGTACTTC.

This chain joins TRBV6-6 and TRBJ2-7; 7 bases match TRBD1. The CDR3 is 15 amino acids. Unmatched junction bases numbered 6, after V lost 2 bases and J lost 2 bases. Germline CDR1 reads MNHNY; CDR2 reads SVGAGI (reference sequence). DNA for the CDR3: TGTGCCAGCAGTTACGGTCGGGACAGAGCCTACGAGCAGTACTTC. Amino acids: CASSYGRDRAYEQYF.

As to this clonotype: This may stem from a read error, because a much larger clone lies one nucleotide away. The chain couples TRBV28 to TRBJ1-4; TRBD1 agrees at 8 bases. CDR1 is MDHEN and CDR2 is SYDVKM in the germline V gene. Losses at the gene ends were 4 bases for V and 5 bases for J; bases not matched to a gene: 6. This CDR3 is built from 15 residues. Here the CDR3 reads CASSSNAGGNEKLFF. DNA for the CDR3: TGTGCCAGCAGTTCGAACGCAGGGGGCAATGAAAAACTGTTTTTT.

Turning to this clonotype: A read error may be the cause here, since a much bigger clone is one base away. The genes are TRBV12-3 or TRBV12-4 and TRBJ1-1; no reliable D call. This CDR3 comprises 17 residues. The V end was cut by 5 bases, the J end by 0 bases, with 19 bases between. For the CDR3, the DNA is TGTGCCAGCAGTCCTCGGACCATTGTTTCCTTGAACACTGAAGCTTTCTTT. It yields the protein CASSPRTIVSLNTEAFF.

On this clonotype itself: Possible read error: a much larger clone is one base away. The rearrangement joins TRBV7-6 to TRBJ1-1; D not certain. This CDR3 comprises 12 residues. Germline V CDR1 and CDR2: SGHVS, FNYEAQ. The CDR3 nucleotides read TGTGCCGGCAGTTCCGGTTTCGGTGAAGCTTTCTTT. Its translation: CAGSSGFGEAFF.

A few counts support this clonotype. The chain has TRBV28 and TRBJ1-5; TRBD1 might be the D (5 bases). From germline, CDR1 is MDHEN and CDR2 SYDVKM. The CDR3 spans 15 residues. With 1 base removed from V and 4 bases from J, the gap between germline ends came to 11 bases. The CDR3 DNA follows: TGTGCCAGCAGTTTATTCGGGGGGAGAAATCAGCCCCAGCATTTT. Amino acids: CASSLFGGRNQPQHF.

The rearrangement links TRBV28 to TRBJ1-1; 9 nucleotides align to TRBD1. Looked up from germline, CDR1 is MDHEN and CDR2 is SYDVKM. Trimming cost V 6 bases and J 8 bases; bases outside gene matches: 19. This CDR3 contains 17 residues. For the CDR3, the DNA is TGTGCCAGCAGCTCCGACCGGGACAGGGATACTAAACCGGAAGCTTTCTTT. As protein: CASSSDRDRDTKPEAFF.

This clonotype has only a few counts. The V gene is TRBV6-8, the J gene TRBJ1-4; D remains ambiguous. The germline gives CDR1 MNHGY, CDR2 SAAAGT. The CDR3 runs 15 residues. With 5 bases removed from V and 5 bases from J, the gap between germline ends came to 15 bases. In DNA, the CDR3 is TGTGCCAGCAGTCCGGAGGGATCGCCGAATGAAAAACTGTTTTTT. Its translation: CASSPEGSPNEKLFF.

The chain combines TRBV5-5 with TRBJ2-5; tentatively, D is TRBD1 (6 bases). CDR3 length: 14 residues. V was shortened by 4 bases and J by 7 bases, with 17 bases between the two germline ends. From germline, CDR1 is SGHKS and CDR2 YYEKEE (reference sequence). The DNA of the CDR3 is TGTGCCAGCAGCCTTCGACAGGACCCCAGGACCCAGTACTTC. Translated: CASSLRQDPRTQYF.

This clonotype has a count of ten or more. V and J are TRBV12-3 or TRBV12-4 and TRBJ1-1; D is unclear. The V end was cut by 3 bases, the J end by 2 bases, with 19 bases between. CDR3 length: 17 amino acids. This CDR3 reads CASSFTLSGSPNTEAFF. The CDR3, as DNA: TGTGCCAGCAGTTTTACCCTCTCTGGCAGCCCCAACACTGAAGCTTTCTTT.

This chain joins TRBV6-2 or TRBV6-3 and TRBJ2-7; TRBD1 might be the D (5 bases). V was pared by 2 bases and J by 5 bases, with 10 bases between. The CDR3 runs 13 residues. Germline CDR1 is MNHEY and CDR2 is SVGEGT. For the CDR3, the DNA is TGTGCCAGCAGTTACCTCCAGGGTAACGAGCAGTACGTC. Protein: CASSYLQGNEQYV.